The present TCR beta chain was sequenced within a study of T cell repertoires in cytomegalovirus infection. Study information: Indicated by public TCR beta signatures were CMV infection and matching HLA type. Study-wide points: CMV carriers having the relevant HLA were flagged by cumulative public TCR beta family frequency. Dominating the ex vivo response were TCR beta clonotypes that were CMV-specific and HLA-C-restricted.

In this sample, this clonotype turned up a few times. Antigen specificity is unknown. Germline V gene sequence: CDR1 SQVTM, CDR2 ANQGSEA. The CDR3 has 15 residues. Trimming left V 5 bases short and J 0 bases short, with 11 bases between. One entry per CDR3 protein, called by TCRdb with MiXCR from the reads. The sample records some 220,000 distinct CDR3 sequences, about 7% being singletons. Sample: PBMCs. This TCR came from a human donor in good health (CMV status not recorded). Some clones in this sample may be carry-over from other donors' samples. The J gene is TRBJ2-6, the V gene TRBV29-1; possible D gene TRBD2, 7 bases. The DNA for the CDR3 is TGCAGCGTTAGGGGGGAGGGCTCTGGGGCCAACGTCCTGACTTTC. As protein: CSVRGEGSGANVLTF.